These 14 T cell receptor beta chains were sequenced from one sample in a study of spatial heterogeneity in lung cancer. TCRdb ran MiXCR on the 5' RACE reads and lists one entry per CDR3 protein. The sample yields 2,600 or so distinct CDR3 sequences, 55% seen once. As for time point: blood at routine non-recurrence follow-up after resection. The sample was PBMCs, taken at follow-up. The origin of the receptors is a female donor with early-stage non-small cell lung cancer.

This clonotype was picked up a small number of times. This beta chain is a stray read from a library made for alpha chains; its abundance is not meaningful. J is TRBJ2-2 and V is TRBV27; possibly TRBD2 for D (6 bases). There are 15 residues in the CDR3. CDR1 MNHEY and CDR2 SMNVEV come from the germline V gene (reference sequence). The V end was cut by 3 bases, the J end by 0 bases, with 8 bases between. CDR3 residues: CASSLGGTNTGELFF. CDR3 in DNA: TGTGCCAGCAGTTTGGGCGGGACGAACACCGGGGAGCTGTTTTTT.

This clonotype was detected only a few times. This beta chain slipped into a library made for alpha chains as a stray read, so its size is not meaningful. The gene calls are TRBV11-2 and TRBJ2-5; D is undetermined. The CDR3 consists of 14 residues. From germline, CDR1 is SGHAT and CDR2 FQNNGV. Trimming pared 4 bases from V and 0 bases from J, leaving 9 bases between. In DNA, the CDR3 is TGTGCCAGCAGCTCTCTCCGATACCAAGAGACCCAGTACTTC. This gives the protein CASSSLRYQETQYF.

Note on this clonotype: The library was prepared for alpha chains; this beta chain is a stray read, so its frequency means little. This chain connects TRBV11-2 to TRBJ2-1; TRBD2 might be the D (5 bases). V lost 4 bases and J lost 7, with 14 bases in between. The V gene's germline CDR1 is SGHAT and CDR2 FQNNGV. The length of the CDR3 is 14 residues. CDR3 residues: CASSSRGQVNEQFF. CDR3 coding DNA: TGTGCCAGCAGCTCCCGAGGGCAGGTGAATGAGCAGTTCTTC.

The table lists this clonotype with a few counts. This beta chain lies outside the target of a library built for alpha chains; its clone size means little. CDR3 sequence: CASSAIWGQGRPQHF. In DNA form, the CDR3 reads TGTGCCAGCAGCGCCATATGGGGACAGGGGAGGCCCCAGCATTTT. V gene TRBV7-8 combines with J gene TRBJ1-5, with 10 nucleotides matching TRBD1. Germline V lookup: CDR1 SGHVS, CDR2 FQNEAQ. CDR3 length: 15 residues. V shed 5 bases, J shed 9 bases, and the junction held 10 bases outside the gene matches.

Comment on this clonotype: At one end the junction does not follow the germline gene, possibly because of a read error. Little can be read into the size of this beta chain, an off-target read in a library designed for alpha chains. The chain couples TRBV7-9 to TRBJ2-7; 7 positions agree with TRBD1. The germline gives CDR1 SEHNR, CDR2 FQNEAQ (reference sequence). CDR3 length equals 15 residues. CDR3 residues: CVSSPGTVGTYEQYF. CDR3 sequence (DNA): TGTGTCAGCAGCCCGGGGACAGTCGGCACATACGAGCAGTACTTC.

In regard to this clonotype: A read error may produce the germline difference seen at one junction end. This beta chain is a stray read from a library made for alpha chains; its abundance is not meaningful. The J gene is TRBJ2-7, the V gene TRBV6-2 or TRBV6-3; perhaps TRBD1 as D (6 bases). In germline, CDR1 is MNHEY, CDR2 SVGEGT. There are 17 residues in the CDR3. The DNA for the CDR3 is TGTGCCAGCAGTTACTCCTCGGTAAGACAGGACTCCTACGAGCGGTACTTC. This encodes CASSYSSVRQDSYERYF.

This clonotype has just one count. Because this beta chain is a stray read in a library intended to capture alpha chains, its abundance should not be given much weight. This chain links TRBV29-1 with TRBJ2-2; tentative D call: TRBD1 (5 bases). This CDR3 comprises 14 residues. Trimming removed 5 bases at V and 1 base at J, with 11 bases between. Germline V gene lookup returns CDR1 SQVTM and CDR2 ANQGSEA. DNA of the CDR3: TGCAGCGTTTCGGACAACTTGAACACCGGGGAGCTGTTTTTT. It translates to CSVSDNLNTGELFF.

On this clonotype itself: Since the library was made to target alpha chains, this beta chain is a stray read and its abundance is not meaningful. This chain links TRBV5-1 with TRBJ2-5; the D gene could be TRBD1 or TRBD2 (5 bases each). The CDR3 length is 17 residues. Trimming shortened V by 0 bases and J by 1 base, and 16 bases separated the two germline ends. Germline CDR1 SGHRS, CDR2 YFSETQ. The CDR3 spells CASSLDGTAPIQETQYF. The CDR3 DNA follows: TGCGCCAGCAGCTTGGACGGGACCGCTCCTATCCAAGAGACCCAGTACTTC.

In its sample, this clonotype was seen a few times. A library prepared for alpha chains yielded this beta chain as an off-target read; its size is of little meaning. The gene calls are TRBV29-1 and TRBJ2-3, with 12 bases fitting TRBD2. The CDR3 is 15 residues long. CDR1 and CDR2 from the germline V gene are SQVTM and ANQGSEA. V gave up 7 bases and J gave up 0 bases; unmatched junction bases: 5. The CDR3 DNA reads TGCAGCGCTTCGACTAGCGGGGGCAGCACAGATACGCAGTATTTT. Its protein is CSASTSGGSTDTQYF.

In the case of this clonotype: As an off-target read in a library built for alpha chains, this beta chain has a frequency of little significance. V usage is TRBV11-2 and J usage is TRBJ2-7, with a tentative D call TRBD2 (5 bases). V shed 8 bases and J shed 2 bases, with 7 bases lying between them. Germline V gene data show CDR1 as SGHAT and CDR2 as FQNNGV. This CDR3 has 11 amino acids. The CDR3 region is CASSGTYEQYF. CDR3 nucleotide sequence: TGTGCCAGCTCCGGGACCTACGAGCAGTACTTC.

As concerns this clonotype: Within a library made for alpha chains, this beta chain is off target, and its count is uninformative. The rearrangement uses TRBV27 and TRBJ2-3; no clear D gene. The V end was cut by 3 bases, the J end by 3 bases, with 7 bases between. CDR1 MNHEY and CDR2 SMNVEV come from the germline V gene (reference sequence). The CDR3 runs 13 residues. CDR3: CASSFHPTDTQYF. The CDR3 region has the DNA TGTGCCAGCAGTTTTCACCCGACAGATACGCAGTATTTT.

A few counts support this clonotype. With the library built for alpha chains, this beta chain is off target and its frequency is not meaningful. The chain is built from TRBV11-2 and TRBJ2-3, with TRBD2 matching 13 bases. The J segment lost 6 bases and the V segment lost 3 bases, leaving 6 bases of the junction unmatched. CDR3 length equals 16 residues. The germline V gene has CDR1 SGHAT and CDR2 FQNNGV. The CDR3 region is CASSFRLAGGPDTQYF. In DNA form, the CDR3 reads TGTGCCAGCAGCTTTCGACTAGCGGGAGGACCCGATACGCAGTATTTT. Based on the CDR3 plus reference TRBV11-2 and TRBJ2-3, the full variable domain is EAGVAQSPRYKIIEKRQSVAFWCNPISGHATLYWYQQILGQGPKLLIQFQNNGVVDDSQLPKDRFSAERLKGVDSTLKIQPAKLEDSAVYLCASSFRLAGGPDTQYFGPGTRLTVL.

Comment on this clonotype: In a library made to pick up alpha chains, this beta chain is a stray read with a size that means little. The CDR3 here is CASSRPKDRAGANVLTF. CDR3 sequence (DNA): TGTGCCAGTAGTAGACCTAAGGACAGGGCTGGGGCCAACGTCCTGACTTTC. The rearrangement links TRBV19 to TRBJ2-6, with TRBD1 identical over 8 bases. From germline, CDR1 is LNHDA and CDR2 SQIVND (reference sequence). Losses at the gene ends were 4 bases for V and 2 bases for J; bases not matched to a gene: 7. The CDR3 extends over 17 amino acids.

A remark on this clonotype: Little can be read into the size of this beta chain, an off-target read in a library designed for alpha chains. The CDR3 protein is CASSDERYQPQHF. CDR3 sequence (DNA): TGTGCCAGCAGTGACGAGCGATATCAGCCCCAGCATTTT. The rearrangement links TRBV2 to TRBJ1-5; D call uncertain. The CDR3 is made up of 13 amino acids. Germline CDR1 is SNHLY and CDR2 is FYNNEI. Trimming took off 3 bases at V and 5 bases at J, with 8 bases between the two ends.